A single sample is the source of the 21 T cell receptor beta chains below, sequenced in a study of blood T cell repertoires in COVID-19. Sequencing used immunoSEQ multiplex PCR; TCRdb keeps in-frame clones, though not all of them. The sample has 250,000 to 350,000 clones, around nine tenths seen once. The material sequenced was peripheral blood. Receptors originate from a woman between 25 and 40 years old with COVID-19, enrolled during active disease.

CDR3 coding DNA: TGTGCCAGCAGCCAGGGACTAGCGGCGAACACCGGGGAGCTGTTTTTT. The encoded protein is CASSQGLAANTGELFF. The chain has TRBV13 and TRBJ2-2; TRBD2 agrees at 11 bases. Germline assignment: CDR1 PRHDT and CDR2 FYEKMQ (reference sequence). The CDR3 runs to 16 residues. Trimming removed 5 bases from V and 0 bases from J; junction bases left unmatched: 2.

The chain carries TRBV28 and TRBJ1-4; D perhaps matches TRBD1 (6 bases). The V end lost 7 bases, the J end lost 3 bases, and 18 bases lay between the germline ends. Per the germline V gene, CDR1 is MDHEN and CDR2 is SYDVKM. The CDR3 has 16 residues. This CDR3 reads CASTLTAGAPNEKLFF. The CDR3 DNA reads TGTGCCAGCACCTTGACGGCGGGGGCCCCTAATGAAAAACTGTTTTTT.

The chain carries TRBV4-1 and TRBJ1-1, with 8 bases identical to TRBD1. The J segment lost 4 bases and the V segment lost 3 bases, leaving 7 bases of the junction unmatched. Per the germline V gene, CDR1 is MGHRA and CDR2 is YSYEKL. The CDR3 totals 15 residues. The CDR3 sequence: CASSQLDRDSTEAFF. DNA for the CDR3: TGCGCCAGCAGCCAGTTGGACAGGGACTCCACTGAAGCTTTCTTT.

This sequence joins TRBV2 and TRBJ1-2; 7 positions match TRBD1. This CDR3 has 14 residues. Germline assignment: CDR1 SNHLY and CDR2 FYNNEI. V lost 7 bases and J lost 4; bases outside the gene matches: 9. Written as DNA, the CDR3 is TGTGCCAGCAACCAAGAAGGGGGCCCCTATGGCTACACCTTC. Translation: CASNQEGGPYGYTF.

V gene TRBV7-8 combines with J gene TRBJ2-7, with 7 bases matching TRBD2. Looked up from germline, CDR1 is SGHVS and CDR2 is FQNEAQ. Germline trimming cut 5 bases from V and 0 bases from J; bases unmatched to any gene: 10. The CDR3 covers 16 residues. The CDR3 DNA is TGTGCCAGCAGCGGGAGGGTGCGGGAGAGCTCCTACGAGCAGTACTTC. This encodes CASSGRVRESSYEQYF.

The chain joins TRBV7-3 to TRBJ2-1; D remains unclear. Germline V gene data show CDR1 as SGHTA and CDR2 as FQGTGA. This CDR3 has 12 residues. Deletions cut 2 bases from V and 7 bases from J, with 6 bases between. CDR3 nucleotide sequence: TGTGCCAGCAGCTTATCCGCGAATGAGCAGTTCTTC. Amino acids: CASSLSANEQFF. Together with reference TRBV7-3 and TRBJ2-1, the CDR3 gives the full variable domain: GAGVSQTPSNKVTEKGKYVELRCDPISGHTALYWYRQSLGQGPEFLIYFQGTGAADDSGLPNDRFFAVRPEGSVSTLKIQRTERGDSAVYLCASSLSANEQFFGPGTRLTVL.

This chain connects TRBV6-1 to TRBJ2-3; tentatively, D is TRBD2 (6 bases). This CDR3 contains 16 residues. Germline assignment: CDR1 MNHNS and CDR2 SASEGT. The V end lost 2 bases, the J end lost 3 bases, and 15 bases lay between the germline ends. CDR3 DNA sequence: TGTGCCAGCAGTGAACCCCCCGGGGGTGGGACAGATACGCAGTATTTT. Protein sequence: CASSEPPGGGTDTQYF.

CDR3 DNA sequence: TGTGCCAGCAGTCGGGACATCTACGAGCAGTACTTC. This translates into CASSRDIYEQYF. This chain links TRBV6-6 with TRBJ2-7; tentatively, D is TRBD1 (6 bases). This CDR3 region has 12 residues. V dropped 5 bases and J dropped 3 bases, with 8 bases sitting between them. CDR1 and CDR2 (germline): MNHNY, SVGAGI (reference sequence).

The chain employs TRBV11-3 and TRBJ1-3; D perhaps matches TRBD1 (5 bases). This CDR3 contains 12 residues. Trimming stripped 4 bases from V and 8 bases from J, with 9 bases between. Germline loops: CDR1 SGHNT, CDR2 YENEEA. The CDR3 DNA is TGTGCCAGCAGCTCCGCGGGGGACACCATATATTTT. This gives the protein CASSSAGDTIYF.

This sequence joins TRBV4-1 and TRBJ1-6; D gene ambiguous. V lost 0 bases and J 7 bases, leaving 7 bases between the germline ends. CDR3 size: 14 residues. In germline, CDR1 is MGHRA, CDR2 YSYEKL. The CDR3: CASSQDLENSPLHF. The DNA of the CDR3 is TGCGCCAGCAGCCAAGACCTGGAGAATTCACCCCTCCACTTT.

V and J are TRBV6-5 and TRBJ2-7; D possibly corresponds to TRBD1 (5 bases). V shed 2 bases and J shed 5 bases, with 10 bases lying between them. The CDR3 is 13 residues long. Germline V CDR1 and CDR2: MNHEY, SVGAGI. CDR3 DNA sequence: TGTGCCAGCAGTTACAGGGGCAACCACGAGCAGTACTTC. Translating it yields CASSYRGNHEQYF.

This rearrangement joins TRBV7-3 to TRBJ2-1; 9 bases are shared with TRBD2. Per the germline V gene, CDR1 is SGHTA and CDR2 is FQGTGA. The junction had 9 bases not matched to a gene; V was cut back by 5 bases and J by 4 bases. There are 16 residues in the CDR3. CDR3 protein: CASSALAGGGYNEQFF. The DNA for the CDR3 is TGTGCCAGCAGCGCTCTTGCGGGAGGGGGGTACAATGAGCAGTTCTTC.

The rearrangement links TRBV7-9 to TRBJ2-1, with 9 bases that match TRBD2. The germline CDR1 and CDR2 sequences are SEHNR and FQNEAQ (reference sequence). V shed 5 bases and J 10 bases; nucleotides not matched to a gene: 6. The CDR3 loop spans 13 amino acids. The CDR3 loop is CASSLTGTSEQFF. The CDR3, as DNA: TGTGCCAGCAGCCTGACCGGGACTAGCGAGCAGTTCTTC.

The chain links TRBV6-2 or TRBV6-3 to TRBJ2-1; tentative D call: TRBD2 (6 bases). V shed 4 bases and J shed 4 bases, with 11 bases lying between them. The CDR3 totals 14 residues. Germline assignment: CDR1 MNHEY and CDR2 SVGEGT. The CDR3 reads CASSSSGLYNEQFF. The CDR3 region has the DNA TGTGCCAGCAGTTCCAGCGGGTTATACAATGAGCAGTTCTTC.

The chain links TRBV24-1 to TRBJ2-5; a weak D match, TRBD1 (5 bases). CDR3 length: 14 amino acids. CDR1 is KGHDR, CDR2 SFDVKD, per germline. V lost 3 bases to trimming and J lost 5 bases, with 12 bases between them. The CDR3 protein is CATSDTRQSETQYF. CDR3 DNA sequence: TGTGCCACCAGTGATACCCGACAGTCGGAGACCCAGTACTTC.

The chain is built from TRBV11-2 and TRBJ1-2, with D perhaps TRBD1 (6 bases). This CDR3 is 14 amino acids long. V shed 3 bases and J shed 2 bases, with 10 bases lying between them. Germline V gives CDR1 SGHAT, CDR2 FQNNGV. The CDR3 DNA reads TGTGCCAGCAGCTTTTGGGACACCAACTATGGCTACACCTTC. It encodes CASSFWDTNYGYTF.

V gene TRBV19 combines with J gene TRBJ2-7, with 7 nucleotides matching TRBD1. CDR3 size: 14 residues. CDR1 and CDR2 (germline): LNHDA, SQIVND (reference sequence). The V gene end was trimmed by 8 bases and the J gene end by 4 bases; junction bases not matched to a gene: 11. The CDR3 sequence is CASHDRDRRYEQYF. In nucleotides, the CDR3 is TGTGCCAGTCATGACCGGGACAGAAGATACGAGCAGTACTTC.

J is TRBJ2-2 and V is TRBV11-1; tentatively, D is TRBD1 (6 bases). Trimming cost V 1 base and J 4 bases, with 10 bases left between them. This CDR3 is built from 15 residues. CDR1 SGHAT and CDR2 FQDESV come from the germline V gene (reference sequence). CDR3 amino acids: CASSLVGARTGELFF. The DNA for the CDR3 is TGTGCCAGCAGCTTAGTGGGGGCGCGCACCGGGGAGCTGTTTTTT.

The chain employs TRBV6-2 or TRBV6-3 and TRBJ2-4; TRBD1 agrees at 8 bases. Germline CDR1 reads MNHEY; CDR2 reads SVGEGT. With 5 bases clipped from V and 5 bases from J, the junction kept 2 bases outside the gene matches. The CDR3 covers 13 residues. The CDR3: CASSQGAQNIQYF. CDR3 in DNA: TGTGCCAGCAGTCAGGGGGCGCAAAACATTCAGTACTTC.

The chain couples TRBV7-2 to TRBJ2-1, with 8 bases aligning to TRBD2. The CDR3 spans 17 residues. V shed 1 base and J 6 bases; nucleotides not matched to a gene: 11. Germline CDR1 and CDR2: SGHTA and FQGNSA. The CDR3 loop is CASSLERRAGAGNEQFF. Written as DNA, the CDR3 is TGTGCCAGCAGCTTAGAGCGTAGAGCGGGAGCCGGCAATGAGCAGTTCTTC.

Of note for this clone: The sample contains more than one DNA sequence encoding this CDR3. The chain combines TRBV6-5 with TRBJ1-2; possible D gene TRBD1, 5 bases. V lost 3 bases, J lost 1 base, and 6 bases lay in between. CDR1 is MNHEY and CDR2 is SVGAGI in the germline V gene. The CDR3 loop spans 13 amino acids. The chain's CDR3 is CASSYDSNYGYTF. The DNA of the CDR3 is TGTGCCAGCAGTTATGACAGTAACTATGGCTACACCTTC.